A selection of T cell receptor beta chains follows, all from one sample in a study of blood T cell repertoires in COVID-19. Produced via immunoSEQ multiplex PCR; TCRdb's table is partial and in-frame only. The sample has 150,000 or so clones; roughly 80% are singletons. Specimen: peripheral blood. The receptor source for this set is a woman aged 70-85 years with acute or convalescent COVID-19. CDR3s include the opening cysteine and the closing phenylalanine or tryptophan. D genes are given only for firm matches. Rows give clone size only sometimes, using once, few, many, or a class for an expanded clone.

D: NA; size: NA; V: TRBV30; J: TRBJ1-5; DNA: TGTGCCTGGAGCCCGGACAGAAATCAGCCCCAGCATTTT; CDR3: CAWSPDRNQPQHF
D: TRBD1; size: NA; V: TRBV6-5; J: TRBJ1-2; DNA: TGTGCCAGCTCATCGGCAGGGGGCGCCTATGGCTACACCTTC; CDR3: CASSSAGGAYGYTF
D: TRBD1; size: few; V: TRBV27; J: TRBJ1-6; DNA: TGTGCCAGCAGGGGGGACAGGGTTGGTTCACCCCTCCACTTT; CDR3: CASRGDRVGSPLHF
D: NA; size: few; V: TRBV20-1; J: TRBJ1-2; DNA: TGCAGTGCTGAGGGATATGGCTACACCTTC; CDR3: CSAEGYGYTF
D: NA; size: NA; V: TRBV7-9; J: TRBJ2-6; DNA: TGTGCCAGCAGCTTAGTCTTGGGCGGGGTCGTCTCTGGGGCCAACGTCCTGACTTTC; CDR3: CASSLVLGGVVSGANVLTF
D: TRBD2; size: NA; V: TRBV7-2; J: TRBJ2-1; DNA: TGTGCCAGCAGCTTAGCTAGGTCTAGCGGTGTGGGTGAGCAGTTCTTC; CDR3: CASSLARSSGVGEQFF
D: NA; size: once; V: TRBV15; J: TRBJ1-4; DNA: TGTGCCACCAGCAGAGACCCAGGGGTGGAAAAACTGTTTTTT; CDR3: CATSRDPGVEKLFF
D: TRBD1; size: once; V: TRBV7-8; J: TRBJ1-3; DNA: TGTGCCAGCAGCTCGCAGGGACAGGCAATTATCTCTGGAAACACCATATATTTT; CDR3: CASSSQGQAIISGNTIYF
D: TRBD2; size: NA; V: TRBV5-1; J: TRBJ2-3; DNA: TGCGCCAGCAGCCTGGGCGGGACTAGCGTCGCAGATACGCAGTATTTT; CDR3: CASSLGGTSVADTQYF
D: TRBD2; size: NA; V: TRBV7-8; J: TRBJ2-1; DNA: TGTGCCAGCAGCTTACTATTGGGACTAGCGGGGGGGAATGAGCAGTTCTTC; CDR3: CASSLLLGLAGGNEQFF
D: NA; size: NA; V: TRBV30; J: TRBJ1-2; DNA: TGTGCCAGCGGCGGGGACCCGGAGGCTAACTATGGCTACACCTTC; CDR3: CASGGDPEANYGYTF
D: TRBD1; size: NA; V: TRBV4-3; J: TRBJ1-2; DNA: TGCGCCAGCAGCCAAGGCCCTCTAGGGCAGGGGGTTAGAAATGGCTACACCTTC; CDR3: CASSQGPLGQGVRNGYTF
D: TRBD1; size: few; V: TRBV5-1; J: TRBJ1-2; DNA: TGCGCCAGCAGCCTGACAGGGGGTCAAACCTTGGGAAACTATGGCTACACCTTC; CDR3: CASSLTGGQTLGNYGYTF
D: NA; size: NA; V: TRBV3-1/TRBV3-2; J: TRBJ2-5; DNA: TGTGCCAGCAGCCAAGGAGCAGGGCTTGCCCAAGAGACCCAGTACTTC; CDR3: CASSQGAGLAQETQYF
D: NA; size: NA; V: TRBV7-2; J: TRBJ2-5; DNA: TGTGCCAGCAGCTTATCGGAGACCCAGTACTTC; CDR3: CASSLSETQYF
D: NA; size: NA; V: TRBV28; J: TRBJ1-5; DNA: TGTGCCAGCAGTGTCCCTCAGGGGAGCAATCAGCCCCAGCATTTT; CDR3: CASSVPQGSNQPQHF
D: TRBD1; size: NA; V: TRBV6-4; J: TRBJ1-1; DNA: TGTGCCAGCAGTCCCGGGACAGGACCGAACACTGAAGCTTTCTTT; CDR3: CASSPGTGPNTEAFF
D: TRBD1; size: NA; V: TRBV28; J: TRBJ1-5; DNA: TGTGCCACCGGGACAGGGAGGGAACAGCCCCAGCATTTT; CDR3: CATGTGREQPQHF
D: NA; size: NA; V: TRBV6-5; J: TRBJ1-6; DNA: TGTGCCAGCAAGGGCAGGGGCAATTCACCCCTCCACTTT; CDR3: CASKGRGNSPLHF
D: NA; size: NA; V: TRBV30; J: TRBJ1-2; DNA: TGTGCCTGGAGTTTAGGGGGACAAGTCTATGGCTACACCTTC; CDR3: CAWSLGGQVYGYTF
D: NA; size: NA; V: TRBV7-9; J: TRBJ1-2; DNA: TGTGCCAGCAGCCAGACATACCCCGAAACGTATGGCTACACCTTC; CDR3: CASSQTYPETYGYTF
D: TRBD1; size: NA; V: TRBV6-5; J: TRBJ2-7; DNA: TGTGCCAGCAAGCCGGGACAGGGCTACGAGCAGTACTTC; CDR3: CASKPGQGYEQYF
D: NA; size: NA; V: TRBV28; J: TRBJ2-3; DNA: TGTGCCAGCAGCACACCTAGCACAGATACGCAGTATTTT; CDR3: CASSTPSTDTQYF
D: TRBD2; size: NA; V: TRBV7-2; J: TRBJ2-3; DNA: TGTGCCAGCAGCTCCACCCGAGCGGGAGGGACAGATACGCAGTATTTT; CDR3: CASSSTRAGGTDTQYF
D: NA; size: NA; V: TRBV3-1/TRBV3-2; J: TRBJ1-2; DNA: TGTGCCAGCAGCCCTACCGAAGGGAGGAACCTTAACTATGGCTACACCTTC; CDR3: CASSPTEGRNLNYGYTF
D: TRBD1; size: NA; V: TRBV9; J: TRBJ2-1; DNA: TGTGCCAGCAGCCCCGAAGGGGGCCTCTACAATGAGCAGTTCTTC; CDR3: CASSPEGGLYNEQFF
D: NA; size: NA; V: TRBV6-5; J: TRBJ1-2; DNA: TGTGCCAGCTTCCGTCGGGGGGGGCTTGGCTACACCTTC; CDR3: CASFRRGGLGYTF
D: NA; size: NA; V: TRBV6-5; J: TRBJ2-7; DNA: TGTGCCAGCACCCCAGACGGGTCTCGCGAGCAGTACTTC; CDR3: CASTPDGSREQYF
D: TRBD1; size: NA; V: TRBV7-9; J: TRBJ2-3; DNA: TGTGCCAGCAGCACCTCCGGGACAGGGGTCCCCGATACGCAGTATTTT; CDR3: CASSTSGTGVPDTQYF
D: TRBD2; size: NA; V: TRBV20-1; J: TRBJ2-1; DNA: TGCAGTGCTAGTCCATCGGGAGGGACGATCTACAATGAGCAGTTCTTC; CDR3: CSASPSGGTIYNEQFF
D: TRBD1; size: NA; V: TRBV5-1; J: TRBJ2-2; DNA: TGCGCCAGCAGACTTATTGCAGGGGGCAGCACCGGGGAGCTGTTTTTT; CDR3: CASRLIAGGSTGELFF
D: NA; size: many; V: TRBV20-1; J: TRBJ1-1; DNA: TGCAGTGCTTGGGCCACTGAAGCTTTCTTT; CDR3: CSAWATEAFF
D: NA; size: NA; V: TRBV4-2; J: TRBJ1-1; DNA: TGTGCCAGCAGCCAAGTGGCAAACACTGAAGCTTTCTTT; CDR3: CASSQVANTEAFF
D: TRBD2; size: NA; V: TRBV5-1; J: TRBJ2-3; DNA: TGCGCCAGCAGCTTGGGTGTGACTAGCGGCACAGATACGCAGTATTTT; CDR3: CASSLGVTSGTDTQYF
D: NA; size: NA; V: TRBV10-2; J: TRBJ2-5; DNA: TGCGCCAGCAGTGTCGGTGGGTGGCGGGGCCAAGAGACCCAGTACTTC; CDR3: CASSVGGWRGQETQYF
D: NA; size: NA; V: TRBV27; J: TRBJ1-2; DNA: TGTGCCAGCAGTTTATCGAGAGGGGACACGTCCTATGGCTACACCTTC; CDR3: CASSLSRGDTSYGYTF
D: NA; size: NA; V: TRBV29-1; J: TRBJ1-4; DNA: TGCAGCGCGGGGGGCTCGGCTAATGAAAAACTGTTTTTT; CDR3: CSAGGSANEKLFF
D: TRBD2; size: NA; V: TRBV19; J: TRBJ2-7; DNA: TGTGCCAGTAGTATGGGGACTAGCGGGATCTACGAGCAGTACTTC; CDR3: CASSMGTSGIYEQYF